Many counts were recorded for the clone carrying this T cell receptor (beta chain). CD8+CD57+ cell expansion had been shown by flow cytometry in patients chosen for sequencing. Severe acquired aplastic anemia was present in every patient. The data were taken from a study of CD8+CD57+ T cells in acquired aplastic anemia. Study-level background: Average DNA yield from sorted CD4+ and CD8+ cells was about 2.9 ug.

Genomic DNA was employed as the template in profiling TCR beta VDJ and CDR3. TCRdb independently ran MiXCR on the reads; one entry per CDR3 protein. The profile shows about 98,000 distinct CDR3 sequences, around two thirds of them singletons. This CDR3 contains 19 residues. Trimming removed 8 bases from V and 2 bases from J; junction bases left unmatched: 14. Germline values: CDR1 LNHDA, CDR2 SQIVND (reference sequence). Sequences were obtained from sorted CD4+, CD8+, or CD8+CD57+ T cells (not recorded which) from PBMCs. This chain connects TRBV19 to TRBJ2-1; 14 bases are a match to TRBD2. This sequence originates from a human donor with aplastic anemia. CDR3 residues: CASQPAGTSGRPPYNEQFF. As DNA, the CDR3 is TGTGCCAGTCAACCTGCCGGGACTAGCGGGAGACCCCCCTACAATGAGCAGTTCTTC.